A selection of T cell receptor beta chains follows, all from one sample in a study of T cell responses to AZD1222 COVID-19 vaccine. The table came from immunoSEQ multiplex PCR; TCRdb's copy has only in-frame clones and leaves some out. The sample lists around 80,000 clones, roughly 84% seen once, with roughly a tenth in the top ten. Here the sequenced sample was peripheral blood, taken on day 0 of AZD1222 vaccination. The source of these receptors is an adult in good health. The CDR3 runs from the conserved cysteine through the conserved F or W. Each record gives: J gene, clone size, V gene, D gene, CDR3 DNA, CDR3 protein. The D gene is left open where the match is weak. Size values are once, few and many counts, or a class for expanded clones, and some rows have none.

TRBJ2-5	-	TRBV19	TRBD2	TGTGCCAGTAGTATAGGACTAGGAACTAGCGTGAAGACCCAGTACTTC	CASSIGLGTSVKTQYF
TRBJ2-7	-	TRBV28	-	TGTGCCAGCAGTTTATCTTGGGAGCAGTACTTC	CASSLSWEQYF
TRBJ2-3	-	TRBV28	TRBD1	TGTGCCAGCATCAATGTCGGGGACAGGAGGGTCACAGATACGCAGTATTTT	CASINVGDRRVTDTQYF
TRBJ1-1	-	TRBV19	TRBD1	TGTGCCAGTAGTACAGGGACAGTTATGAACACTGAAGCTTTCTTT	CASSTGTVMNTEAFF
TRBJ2-7	-	TRBV5-1	-	TGCGCCAGCAGCAAGGGCCGGTTAGGGGAGCAGTACTTC	CASSKGRLGEQYF
TRBJ2-1	-	TRBV28	TRBD1	TGTGCCAGCCAGGGGGCGTACAATGAGCAGTTCTTC	CASQGAYNEQFF
TRBJ2-7	few	TRBV2	-	TGTGCCAGCAGTCGAGGGGCCCTAGTCGGCTACGAGCAGTACTTC	CASSRGALVGYEQYF
TRBJ2-5	-	TRBV7-2	-	TGTGCCAGCAGCCCTCTGGGGGCCGATGGGGAGACCCAGTACTTC	CASSPLGADGETQYF
TRBJ2-5	-	TRBV7-9	TRBD1	TGTGCCAGCAGCTCAACCTCTGACAGGGAGGAGACCCAGTACTTC	CASSSTSDREETQYF
TRBJ2-3	-	TRBV3-1/TRBV3-2	TRBD2	TGTGCCAGCAGCCAAGTGGCGGGGGGAGGGGCAGATACGCAGTATTTT	CASSQVAGGGADTQYF
TRBJ2-2	-	TRBV9	-	TGTGCCAGCAGCCCGGACAGAGCCACCGGGGAGCTGTTTTTT	CASSPDRATGELFF
TRBJ2-1	-	TRBV6-4	TRBD2	TGTGCCAGCAGTGACTCAGTAGTAGTGGGGGGGGACTACAATGAGCAGTTCTTC	CASSDSVVVGGDYNEQFF
TRBJ1-2	-	TRBV7-9	-	TGTGCCAGCAGCTTAGACTACTATGGCTACACCTTC	CASSLDYYGYTF
TRBJ2-4	-	TRBV5-5	-	TGTGCCAGCAGCTTGATTTCTGTCAGGGGGGTAGCCAAAAACATTCAGTACTTC	CASSLISVRGVAKNIQYF
TRBJ1-4	once	TRBV3-1/TRBV3-2	TRBD1	TGTGCCAGCAGCCAGCCAGACCCGGGACAGGTGAATGAAAAACTGTTTTTT	CASSQPDPGQVNEKLFF
TRBJ1-1	-	TRBV5-1	-	TGCGCCAGCAGCTTCAGTGGGGTGAACACTGAAGCTTTCTTT	CASSFSGVNTEAFF
TRBJ1-5	-	TRBV28	-	TGTGCCAGCAGTCGAGCCCACAATCAGCCCCAGCATTTT	CASSRAHNQPQHF
TRBJ2-4	-	TRBV19	-	TGTGCCAGTAGTATAGGAGAGGATTTGATCGGCATTCAGTACTTC	CASSIGEDLIGIQYF
TRBJ1-1	-	TRBV5-1	TRBD1	TGCGCCAGCAGCTTGGGAGGGGGCGAAGGCACTGAAGCTTTCTTT	CASSLGGGEGTEAFF
TRBJ2-5	-	TRBV11-2	TRBD2	TGTGCCAGCAGCTCCCACCTAGCGGGGCGCGAGACCCAGTACTTC	CASSSHLAGRETQYF
TRBJ1-6	-	TRBV11-3	-	TGTGCCAGCAGCTTAGTGCCCGATCATTCACCCCTCCACTTT	CASSLVPDHSPLHF
TRBJ2-7	-	TRBV11-1	-	TGTGCCAGCAGTCATGATCCGGGACCCTGGGAATACGAGCAGTACTTC	CASSHDPGPWEYEQYF
TRBJ1-1	-	TRBV11-2	-	TGTGCCAGCAGCTTCTCCGGTCAAGGCACTGAAGCTTTCTTT	CASSFSGQGTEAFF
TRBJ1-1	-	TRBV19	-	TGTGCCAGTAGTAGCCCGCAGGGGCCTAACACTGAAGCTTTCTTT	CASSSPQGPNTEAFF
TRBJ1-2	-	TRBV29-1	-	TGCAGCGTTGAACAGGGGTGGGAGGATGGCTACACCTTC	CSVEQGWEDGYTF
TRBJ1-2	-	TRBV28	-	TGTGCCAGCACCCCCCGTTATGATGGCTACACCTTC	CASTPRYDGYTF
TRBJ2-1	few	TRBV25-1	TRBD2	TGTGCCAGCAGTCCCCGGACTAGCCGGGATGAGCAGTTCTTC	CASSPRTSRDEQFF
TRBJ2-5	-	TRBV6-5	TRBD2	TGTGCCAGTGGACTAGCGGGAGGGCTCCGAGAGACCCAGTACTTC	CASGLAGGLRETQYF
TRBJ1-6	-	TRBV11-2	-	TGTGCCAGCAGCTCACCAGGCGGCGATTCACCCCTCCACTTT	CASSSPGGDSPLHF
TRBJ1-1	-	TRBV30	-	TGTGCCTGGAGGGAGGGGCCATGGAGGGGCACTGAAGCTTTCTTT	CAWREGPWRGTEAFF
TRBJ2-7	once	TRBV29-1	-	TGCAGCGTTGGGATCTCGGGGGAGCAGTACTTC	CSVGISGEQYF
TRBJ2-3	few	TRBV27	-	TGTGCCAGCAGAGGAAACACAGATACGCAGTATTTT	CASRGNTDTQYF
TRBJ1-6	few	TRBV15	-	TGTGCCACCAGCAGAGATGGACCCCTCCACTTT	CATSRDGPLHF
TRBJ1-2	-	TRBV6-6	-	TGTGCCAGCAGCCCGGGACGGCCTCCCTTCGGCTACACCTTC	CASSPGRPPFGYTF
TRBJ1-2	-	TRBV14	-	TGTGCCAGCAGCCCGGGCCTTAACTATGGCTACACCTTC	CASSPGLNYGYTF
TRBJ1-3	-	TRBV10-3	-	TGTGCCATCAGTGAGTCATGGCAGATCTCTGGAAACACCATATATTTT	CAISESWQISGNTIYF
TRBJ2-1	-	TRBV2	-	TGTGCCACCGACAGGAGCTCCTACAATGAGCAGTTCTTC	CATDRSSYNEQFF
TRBJ2-1	-	TRBV30	-	TGTGCTTTCTCCGGCGGTGGGTCCTACAATGAGCAGTTCTTC	CAFSGGGSYNEQFF
TRBJ1-3	-	TRBV7-9	-	TGTGCCAGCAGAGGTCAAATACAGAGCTCTGGAAACACCATATATTTT	CASRGQIQSSGNTIYF
TRBJ2-5	-	TRBV14	-	TGTGCCAGCAGCCGGATGTACCAAGAGACCCAGTACTTC	CASSRMYQETQYF
TRBJ2-1	-	TRBV18	-	TGTGCCAGCTCACCGCCTGATAGCGGCTACAATGAGCAGTTCTTC	CASSPPDSGYNEQFF
TRBJ1-6	-	TRBV7-9	-	TGTGCCAGCAGCTCGACAGGTGAATCACCCCTCCACTTT	CASSSTGESPLHF
TRBJ2-2	-	TRBV27	-	TGTGCCAGCAGGTGGGGGGCGACCGGGGAGCTGTTTTTT	CASRWGATGELFF
TRBJ1-3	-	TRBV14	-	TGTGCCAGCAGCCAATCCCGAAACACCATATATTTT	CASSQSRNTIYF
TRBJ1-2	-	TRBV16	-	TGTGCCAGCAGCCAGGACAGTAACTATGGCTACACCTTC	CASSQDSNYGYTF
TRBJ2-6	-	TRBV5-4	-	TGTGCCGCTGGGAGCTCCGGGGCCAACGTCCTGACTTTC	CAAGSSGANVLTF
TRBJ2-7	-	TRBV30	-	TGTGCCTGGAGGTCGGGGGGCGCTCCGTTTTGG	CAWRSGGAPFW
TRBJ1-6	-	TRBV9	TRBD1	TGTGCCAGCAGCAGGGAGGGACAGAATAATTCACCCCTCCACTTT	CASSREGQNNSPLHF
TRBJ1-1	-	TRBV12-5	TRBD1	TGTGCTAGTGGCTACGGGACAGGGGGCATATCGACTGAAGCTTTCTTT	CASGYGTGGISTEAFF
TRBJ2-6	few	TRBV24-1	TRBD1	TGTGCCACCGGACCTACAGGGGCTGGGGCCAACGTCCTGACTTTC	CATGPTGAGANVLTF
TRBJ2-1	-	TRBV5-4	-	TGTGCCAGCATACCCGGAGGGGCCCGAACTCCCAATGAGCAGTTCTTC	CASIPGGARTPNEQFF
TRBJ1-3	-	TRBV30	-	TGTGCCTGGAGTGTTTCTCGACTACAGGGACGCGGAAACACCATATATTTT	CAWSVSRLQGRGNTIYF
TRBJ2-1	-	TRBV28	-	TGTGCCAGCAGTTTCTCGCCAAATGAGCAGTTCTTC	CASSFSPNEQFF
TRBJ1-4	-	TRBV5-4	-	TGTGCCAGCAGCTTGGGACAGAAGGATGAAAAACTGTTTTTT	CASSLGQKDEKLFF
TRBJ2-7	few	TRBV3-1/TRBV3-2	TRBD2	TGTGCCAGCAGCCGTAGTAGCGGGAGTGACGAGCAGTACTTC	CASSRSSGSDEQYF
TRBJ2-1	-	TRBV24-1	TRBD2	TGTGCCACCAGTGACTCCAGCCCGCCTAGCGGGAGAAATGAGCAGTTCTTC	CATSDSSPPSGRNEQFF
TRBJ1-3	-	TRBV3-1/TRBV3-2	-	TGTGCCAGCAGCCAAAACCGGGACGGTGGAAACACCATATATTTT	CASSQNRDGGNTIYF
TRBJ1-3	-	TRBV2	-	TGTGCCAGCAGTGATAGGATAGGGAACACCATATATTTT	CASSDRIGNTIYF
TRBJ1-4	-	TRBV19	TRBD1	TGTGCCAGTAGTTCCCGTATGGGACAGGGTTTAGAAAAACTGTTTTTT	CASSSRMGQGLEKLFF